This passage covers 17 T cell receptor beta chains from one sample sequenced in a study of beta chain features in type 1 diabetes. Expressed TCRB transcripts were sequenced because the entire RNA isolate underwent reverse transcription. The protocol was immunoSEQ multiplex PCR, while the TCRdb copy is restricted to in-frame clones and leaves out a portion. The sample lists 150,000 or so clones; around 8.7% were seen once. Sequencing input: central memory CD4+ T cells from blood. The source of these receptors is a man aged 18 to 30 in good health.

The J gene is TRBJ2-7, the V gene TRBV11-2, with 8 bases identical to TRBD1. Germline V CDR1 and CDR2: SGHAT, FQNNGV. Trimming took 5 bases from V and 2 from J; bases not matched to a gene: 8. The CDR3 consists of 15 residues. CDR3 coding DNA: TGTGCCAGCAGCCCCCTCGGGACAGGAGCCTACGAGCAGTACTTC. Amino acids: CASSPLGTGAYEQYF.

V gene TRBV20-1 combines with J gene TRBJ2-3; D unclear. Germline CDR1 DFQATT, CDR2 SNEGSKA (reference sequence). V shed 7 bases and J shed 1 base, with 6 bases lying between them. The CDR3 spans 11 residues. Here the CDR3 DNA reads TGCAGTGTCCTACGCACAGATACGCAGTATTTT. Amino acids: CSVLRTDTQYF.

This clone appeared a few times. CDR3 region: CASSFSRTNTGELFF. CDR3 DNA sequence: TGTGCCAGCAGCTTCTCCAGGACGAACACCGGGGAGCTGTTTTTT. The chain employs TRBV11-2 and TRBJ2-2, with D uncertain. V was trimmed by 3 bases and J by 0 bases, leaving 8 bases between them. Germline CDR1 and CDR2: SGHAT and FQNNGV. This CDR3 comprises 15 residues.

This clone showed up just a few times. V usage is TRBV7-2 and J usage is TRBJ2-7; D is possibly TRBD2 (5 bases). Per the germline V gene, CDR1 is SGHTA and CDR2 is FQGNSA. The CDR3 runs 12 residues. V was trimmed by 5 bases and J by 3 bases, leaving 8 bases between them. CDR3 DNA sequence: TGTGCCAGCAGCCCGGGGTACTACGAGCAGTACTTC. As protein: CASSPGYYEQYF.

In its sample, this clone was seen a few times. This rearrangement joins TRBV2 to TRBJ2-7, with a tentative D call TRBD1 (6 bases). CDR1 is SNHLY, CDR2 FYNNEI, per germline. This CDR3 has 12 residues. V gave up 8 bases and J gave up 3 bases, with 11 bases separating them. CDR3 sequence reads: CASYEDSYEQYF. CDR3 coding DNA: TGTGCCAGCTATGAGGACAGCTACGAGCAGTACTTC.

V and J are TRBV5-1 and TRBJ2-1; 9 bases are shared with TRBD2. The V gene's germline CDR1 is SGHRS and CDR2 YFSETQ. CDR3 length equals 19 residues. V dropped 0 bases and J dropped 7; count of bases not matched to a gene: 17. CDR3 residues: CASSLAPAGGPLRENEQFF. The CDR3 nucleotides read TGCGCCAGCAGCTTGGCCCCAGCGGGGGGCCCTCTTCGCGAGAATGAGCAGTTCTTC.

This clone occurred a few times. V gene TRBV10-3 combines with J gene TRBJ1-2; D is uncertain. Trimming took off 0 bases at V and 7 bases at J, with 15 bases between the two ends. The CDR3 totals 15 residues. The V gene's germline CDR1 is ENHRY and CDR2 SYGVKD. CDR3 loop: CAISESTGATGGYTF. The DNA for the CDR3 is TGTGCCATCAGTGAGTCGACGGGAGCCACGGGTGGCTACACCTTC.

This clone came up a few times. The chain links TRBV2 to TRBJ2-5, with D possibly TRBD2 on 6 matching bases. V shed 7 bases and J shed 5 bases, with 11 bases lying between them. The CDR3 is 12 amino acids. CDR1 is SNHLY, CDR2 FYNNEI, per germline. DNA for the CDR3: TGTGCCAGCAAACTAGCAGGCGAGACCCAGTACTTC. Protein sequence: CASKLAGETQYF.

This clone occurred a few times. The genes are TRBV7-2 and TRBJ1-6, with 7 bases identical to TRBD1. V shed 5 bases, J shed 5 bases, and the junction held 6 bases outside the gene matches. CDR1 SGHTA and CDR2 FQGNSA come from the germline V gene. The length of the CDR3 is 15 residues. The CDR3 loop reads CASSLKTGNNSPLHF. The CDR3 coding sequence is TGTGCCAGCAGCCTAAAGACAGGGAATAATTCACCCCTCCACTTT.

The rearrangement joins TRBV2 to TRBJ2-7; 8 bases map to TRBD2. The CDR3 spans 15 residues. CDR1 is SNHLY and CDR2 is FYNNEI in the germline V gene. V lost 2 bases to trimming and J lost 2 bases; unmatched junction nucleotides: 5. The CDR3 spells CASSESRSGAYEQYF. The CDR3 nucleotides read TGTGCCAGCAGTGAAAGCCGTAGCGGGGCCTACGAGCAGTACTTC. Full variable domain (outside the CDR3, taken from reference TRBV2 and TRBJ2-7): EPEVTQTPSHQVTQMGQEVILRCVPISNHLYFYWYRQILGQKVEFLVSFYNNEISEKSEIFDDQFSVERPDGSNFTLKIRSTKLEDSAMYFCASSESRSGAYEQYFGPGTRLTVT.

The rearrangement links TRBV21-1 to TRBJ1-4; the D call in the table, TRBD1, was not verified against the DNA. TRBV21-1 is marked as a pseudogene. The CDR3 is 14 amino acids. In nucleotides, the CDR3 is TGTGCCAGCAGCAACGACAGAGGCTGTGAAAAACTGTTTTTT. Protein sequence: CASSNDRGCEKLFF.

This clone has just a few counts. The chain combines TRBV7-2 with TRBJ2-7, with TRBD1 identical over 7 bases. Germline V gene sequence: CDR1 SGHTA, CDR2 FQGNSA. V shed 1 base, J shed 2 bases, and the junction held 5 bases outside the gene matches. CDR3 size: 15 residues. CDR3 amino acids: CASSLEWGQTYEQYF. The DNA for the CDR3 is TGTGCCAGCAGCTTAGAGTGGGGACAGACCTACGAGCAGTACTTC.

V and J are TRBV5-1 and TRBJ2-3; 13 bases are shared with TRBD2. The CDR3 spans 17 residues. In germline, CDR1 is SGHRS, CDR2 YFSETQ. Trimming cost V 4 bases and J 2 bases; bases outside gene matches: 7. DNA of the CDR3: TGCGCCAGCAGCGCGGGGACTAGCGGGGTAGACACAGATACGCAGTATTTT. Encoded protein: CASSAGTSGVDTDTQYF.

The table lists this clone with a few counts. This chain joins TRBV4-1 and TRBJ1-4; D possibly corresponds to TRBD1 (5 bases). Trimming took 4 bases from V and 8 from J, leaving 20 bases between them. CDR3 length: 16 amino acids. The germline V gene encodes CDR1 MGHRA and CDR2 YSYEKL. In nucleotides, the CDR3 is TGCGCCAGCAGCCCCTCAGGGCAATCTGGGCGGGAAAAACTGTTTTTT. It translates to CASSPSGQSGREKLFF.

This clone has only a few counts. This chain connects TRBV19 to TRBJ1-2; D gene uncertain. The CDR3 sequence is 12 residues long. The germline V and J ends were trimmed by 6 bases and 1 base, with 6 bases remaining between them. In germline, CDR1 is LNHDA, CDR2 SQIVND (reference sequence). As DNA, the CDR3 is TGTGCCAGTAGCTCCTATAACTATGGCTACACCTTC. This codes for CASSSYNYGYTF.

In DNA form, the CDR3 reads TGCGCCAGCAGCGTACAGGGGGCTGGGGCCAACGTCCTGACTTTC. It translates to CASSVQGAGANVLTF. The chain carries TRBV4-3 and TRBJ2-6; 8 bases agree with TRBD1. CDR3 size: 15 residues. V trimming: 5 bases; J trimming: 2 bases; junction bases outside the gene matches: 2. Germline lookup yields CDR1 LGHNA and CDR2 YSLEER.

This chain joins TRBV19 and TRBJ2-1, with 7 bases that match TRBD1. The V gene's germline CDR1 is LNHDA and CDR2 SQIVND (reference sequence). The V segment lost 6 bases and the J segment 0 bases; nucleotides outside the gene matches: 29. This CDR3 contains 23 residues. The CDR3 is CASSPRPVGRQGTFLSSYNEQFF. CDR3 in DNA: TGTGCCAGTAGCCCACGACCTGTGGGAAGACAGGGCACATTCTTGAGCTCCTACAATGAGCAGTTCTTC. The full variable domain, completed using reference TRBV19 and TRBJ2-1, is DGGITQSPKYLFRKEGQNVTLSCEQNLNHDAMYWYRQDPGQGLRLIYYSQIVNDFQKGDIAEGYSVSREKKESFPLTVTSAQKNPTAFYLCASSPRPVGRQGTFLSSYNEQFFGPGTRLTVL.